This TCR beta chain stems from a study of blood T cell repertoires in COVID-19. Turning to the study itself: Samples of COVID-19 (acute and convalescent) were obtained from the United States, Italy and Spain. From T cells, B-cell-depleted T cells, or PBMCs came the material, which was cDNA or gDNA.

How the authors handled the data: Reference gene primer amplification gave estimated nucleated cell counts. The data were produced by immunoSEQ multiplex PCR, yet TCRdb's version contains in-frame clones alone and is incomplete. That table is the source of V, J and clone size, and D and trimming were worked out from the DNA. The table shows roughly 25,000 clones, with 88% occurring only once. Germline-derived CDR1 and CDR2 are LGHDT and YNNKEL (reference sequence). Trimming removed 4 bases at V and 7 bases at J, with 13 bases between. The CDR3 consists of 13 residues. The rearrangement uses TRBV3-1 (or the pseudogene TRBV3-2) and TRBJ1-2; D gene uncertain. The TCR sequence derives from an older man in a cohort sampled during active COVID-19. Sequenced input: peripheral blood. CDR3 protein: CASSPAEVGGYTF. CDR3 bases: TGTGCCAGCAGCCCCGCCGAGGTCGGTGGCTACACCTTC.